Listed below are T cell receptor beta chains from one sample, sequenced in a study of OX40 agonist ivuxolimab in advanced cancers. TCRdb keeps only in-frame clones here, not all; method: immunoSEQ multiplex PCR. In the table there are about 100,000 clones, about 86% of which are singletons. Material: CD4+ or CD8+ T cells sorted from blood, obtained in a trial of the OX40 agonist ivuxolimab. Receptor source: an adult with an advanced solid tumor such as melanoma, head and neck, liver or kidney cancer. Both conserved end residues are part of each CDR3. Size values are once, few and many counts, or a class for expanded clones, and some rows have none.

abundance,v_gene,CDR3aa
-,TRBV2,CASRGQGNTGELFF
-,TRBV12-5,CASGSEWTSGSQETQYF
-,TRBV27,CASRLSGTGVSGANVLTF
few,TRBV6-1,CASSLGQEGQPQHF
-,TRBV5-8,CASSLRGAGTQETQYF
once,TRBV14,CASSQETSGRGETQYF
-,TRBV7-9,CASSWDTGPSGANVLTF
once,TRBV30,CAWSAGGTQETQYF
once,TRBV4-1,CASSQSGRGLQETQYF
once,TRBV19,CASSIVRADRGMAGELFF
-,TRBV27,CASSFRALDYEQYF
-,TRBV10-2,CASRGTGDYGEKLFF
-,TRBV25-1,CASSGGYPYEQYF
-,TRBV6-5,CASSYSGAANEKLFF
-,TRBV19,CASSPSGPLQETQYF
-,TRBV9,CASSTGGVDGNQPQHF
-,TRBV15,CATSRGQGLTDTQYF
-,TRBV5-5,CASSLTRGGANEKLFF
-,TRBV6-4,CASSDSGGPNTEAFF
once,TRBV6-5,CASSYVAGGYTF
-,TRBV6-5,CASSYSNTRQETQYF
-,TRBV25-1,CASRGPNEQFF
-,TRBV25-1,CASSDGHPPQYF
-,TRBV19,CASSSTGKNTEAFF
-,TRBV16,CASSHTGASGIRYNEQFF
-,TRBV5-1,CASSRGLGEKLFF
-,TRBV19,CASWDRESNQPQHF
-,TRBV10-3,CAISEGGPDEQYF
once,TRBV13,CASSLRGVRLFTGELFF
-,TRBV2,CASSGDRASGTQYF
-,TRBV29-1,CSVDTLGMDEQFF